The clone carrying this TCR beta chain has more than one count but fewer than ten. From germline, CDR1 is MDHEN and CDR2 SYDVKM. There are 15 residues in the CDR3. Trimming left V 5 bases short and J 4 bases short, with 17 bases between. This sample was taken from a study of T cells in Graves' hyperthyroidism and ophthalmopathy. There were TCR beta CDR3 regions amplified from RNA transcripts. During a first-round RT-PCR of the TCR CDR3, the HTBI primer set was used. TCRdb reanalysed the multiplex PCR reads using MiXCR and keeps one entry per CDR3 protein. The sample holds about 270,000 distinct CDR3 sequences, roughly a quarter seen once.

The TCR sequence derives from a woman between 40 and 50 years old with Graves' ophthalmopathy. V gene TRBV28 combines with J gene TRBJ1-1, with D possibly being TRBD1 (5 bases). The sample comprised blood. CDR3 sequence: CASSPGGGRFTEAFF. CDR3 DNA: TGTGCCAGCAGTCCTGGGGGGGGGAGGTTCACTGAAGCTTTCTTT. Supplemented by reference TRBV28 and TRBJ1-1, the full variable domain reads DVKVTQSSRYLVKRTGEKVFLECVQDMDHENMFWYRQDPGLGLRLIYFSYDVKMKEKGDIPEGYSVSREKKERFSLILESASTNQTSMYLCASSPGGGRFTEAFFGQGTRLTVV.